This TCR beta chain was recovered during a study of T cells in Graves' hyperthyroidism and ophthalmopathy. General study points: The model's output predicted ophthalmopathy at a median of roughly 6.9 months prior to onset. Ophthalmopathy and stable hyperthyroidism were separated by a 13 V-J model.

This CDR3 contains 14 residues. Germline CDR1 is MGHDK and CDR2 is SYGVNS. Uncontrolled infection, other autoimmune disease, pregnancy or lactation excluded patients. Researchers took RNA transcripts and amplified the TCR beta CDR3 regions from them. RT-PCR in the first round (using the HTBI primer set) targeted the TCR CDR3. TCRdb reprocessed the multiplex PCR reads with MiXCR, giving one entry per CDR3 protein. In the table there are about 540,000 distinct CDR3 sequences, approximately 44% of which are singletons. Notes on this clonotype: What it binds is not known.

What was sequenced was peripheral blood or thyroid tissue (not recorded which). This TCR was sampled from a woman aged 18-30 years with Graves' hyperthyroidism. V usage is TRBV25-1 and J usage is TRBJ1-1, with a tentative D call TRBD1 (5 bases). This CDR3 is CASDYPRVDTEAFF. The CDR3 DNA follows: TGTGCTAGCGACTACCCCAGGGTGGACACTGAAGCTTTCTTT.